These T cell receptor beta chains were read from a single sample in a study of T-cell memory formation after mild COVID-19. TCRdb re-derived calls from the 5' RACE reads in MiXCR, one entry per CDR3 protein. The data show roughly 350,000 distinct CDR3 sequences, around 13% seen once. The sample comprised PBMCs or a T cell subset sorted from them (not recorded which). The origin of the receptors is a young man who had mild COVID-19 (a few samples of this study predate the infection). Cell type and time point are not known. The CDR3 runs from the conserved cysteine through the conserved F or W.

TRBJ1-3,TRBV19,CASTISRAGRNTIYF
TRBJ2-1,TRBV3-1,CASSQDLGPYNEQFF
TRBJ2-1,TRBV5-1,CASSFLGQVYNEQFF
TRBJ2-3,TRBV6-5,CASSIGFTDTQYF
TRBJ2-5,TRBV7-2,CASGRDRETQYF
TRBJ1-1,TRBV5-6,CASSLRRTEAFF
TRBJ1-1,TRBV7-8,CASSLNRGGTEAFF
TRBJ1-6,TRBV5-1,CASSFLPYGQGNSPLHF
TRBJ1-1,TRBV5-1,CASSLVSTGDNTEAFF
TRBJ1-3,TRBV10-2,CAALDSSGNTIYF
TRBJ2-2,TRBV4-3,CASSQDRGGRVIGELFF
TRBJ1-5,TRBV6-2/TRBV6-3,CASSYADRANQPQHF
TRBJ2-5,TRBV29-1,CSVGREETQYF
TRBJ2-1,TRBV10-3,CATVLDPSSYNEQFF
TRBJ2-3,TRBV20-1,CSAQRTDTQYF
TRBJ2-3,TRBV9,CASSVNQITDTQYF
TRBJ1-5,TRBV7-2,CASSPTTNQPQHF
TRBJ1-2,TRBV12-3/TRBV12-4,CASTTGSLPEGYTF
TRBJ1-2,TRBV7-2,CASSLDDRAGGYTF
TRBJ1-4,TRBV20-1,CSARAPVRRGLFF
TRBJ2-4,TRBV12-3/TRBV12-4,CASSLAANKNIQYF
TRBJ2-7,TRBV30,CAWKSGAYEQYF
TRBJ2-1,TRBV20-1,CSAPGLLAGELYNEQFF
TRBJ1-1,TRBV5-6,CASSFAGTGRGNTEAFF
TRBJ2-3,TRBV12-3/TRBV12-4,CASNGLAGGVIDTDTQYF
TRBJ1-1,TRBV20-1,CSAEEGMNTEAFF
TRBJ2-3,TRBV27,CASREASTDTQYF
TRBJ1-2,TRBV18,CASSPPGYGYTF
TRBJ2-2,TRBV29-1,CSVTGWPGELFF
TRBJ1-6,TRBV20-1,CSVHREGSSPLHF
TRBJ1-6,TRBV7-2,CASSRPHNSPLHF
TRBJ2-5,TRBV7-9,CASSPLRVKHQETQYF
TRBJ1-1,TRBV4-1,CASSQVGRPGAFF
TRBJ2-2,TRBV20-1,CSANQRGLNTGELFF
TRBJ2-1,TRBV2,CARRWGTSGGPKYNEQFF
TRBJ1-2,TRBV5-1,CASSFGQGGGYTF
TRBJ2-2,TRBV6-2/TRBV6-3,CASRTTPVTGELFF
TRBJ2-1,TRBV11-2,CASSLGAQAPREYNEQFF
TRBJ1-1,TRBV7-9,CASSLDASNTEAFF
TRBJ2-5,TRBV20-1,CSARDEGGQETQYF
TRBJ2-7,TRBV12-3/TRBV12-4,CASSPSVGSYEQYF
TRBJ2-5,TRBV7-3,CASSLNTIQETQYF
TRBJ2-2,TRBV2,CASKGALNTGELFF
TRBJ2-3,TRBV19,CASSILMGGSDTQYF
TRBJ2-3,TRBV5-1,CASSLGGGPTGTQYF
TRBJ1-2,TRBV12-3/TRBV12-4,CASREEQGIYGYTF
TRBJ2-5,TRBV5-5,CASIPWTGGRETQYF
TRBJ1-2,TRBV4-1,CASSNKDSYGYTF
TRBJ2-5,TRBV29-1,CSAEREGQETQYF
TRBJ2-5,TRBV20-1,CSARVREETQYF
TRBJ2-1,TRBV10-3,CAIRPFGAGYNEQFF
TRBJ2-1,TRBV7-3,CASSLVGFGGSGAEQFF